Sequencing of this TCR beta chain was carried out in a study of OX40 agonist ivuxolimab in advanced cancers. The study sampled blood at baseline, cycle 4 day 1, and cycle 7 day 1. General observations from the study: People who partly responded at 0.1-3.0 mg/kg had some of the least clonal expansion seen. Clonal expansion by week 6 occurred in CD4+ and CD8+ blood T cells (at 0.1 to 3.0 mg/kg).

Libraries were prepared by immunoSEQ multiplex PCR; TCRdb keeps only in-frame clonotypes and omits some of them. Of more than 12,000 clones in the sample, more than 80% are singletons; the top ten hold around a quarter. Of note for this clone: Its antigen remains unknown.

The sequence was collected from an adult with an advanced solid tumor such as melanoma, head and neck, liver or kidney cancer. This specimen consisted of CD4+ or CD8+ T cells sorted from blood, obtained in a trial of the OX40 agonist ivuxolimab.

CDR3 nucleotides: TGTGCCAGCTCACCACCGACAGGGGATGGGGGCTACACCTTC. This encodes CASSPPTGDGGYTF. The chain has TRBV18 and TRBJ1-2; 8 bases align to TRBD1. J gave up 8 bases and V 0 bases, and 5 bases lay outside the gene matches. Looked up from germline, CDR1 is KGHSH and CDR2 is LQKENI. The CDR3 is 14 residues long.